This passage covers 12 T cell receptor beta chains from one sample sequenced in a study of identical twins. Using its own MiXCR run on the 5' RACE reads, TCRdb lists one record per CDR3 protein. This sample has some 900,000 distinct CDR3 sequences, with 10% to 15% found just once. This sample also belongs to another study, concerning yellow fever vaccine responses in identical twins.

What was sequenced was PBMCs. All receptors come from a woman between 18 and 30 years old in good health.

V usage is TRBV7-9 and J usage is TRBJ2-2; D gene unclear. The germline V and J ends were trimmed by 7 bases and 1 base, with 13 bases remaining between them. The CDR3 runs 15 residues. Germline V gene data show CDR1 as SEHNR and CDR2 as FQNEAQ (reference sequence). The CDR3 loop is CASTSFLLNTGELFF. DNA for the CDR3: TGTGCCAGCACCTCTTTTCTACTGAACACCGGGGAGCTGTTTTTT.

This clonotype was detected only a few times. The rearrangement links TRBV18 to TRBJ2-3; D is perhaps TRBD1 or TRBD2 (6 bases each). The germline CDR1 and CDR2 sequences are KGHSH and LQKENI. This CDR3 is built from 18 residues. V was trimmed by 2 bases and J by 2 bases, leaving 20 bases between them. This chain's CDR3 is CASSPKGGTVPSTDTQYF. DNA for the CDR3: TGTGCCAGCTCACCAAAAGGGGGGACTGTGCCATCCACAGATACGCAGTATTTT.

Only a few counts were recorded for this clonotype. The chain links TRBV10-3 to TRBJ2-5; no clear D. The CDR3 runs to 15 residues. V lost 8 bases and J lost 2, with 18 bases in between. In germline, CDR1 is ENHRY, CDR2 SYGVKD. CDR3 sequence reads: CAIGSSRTPQETQYF. The CDR3 DNA reads as TGTGCCATCGGGTCCTCCCGGACCCCACAAGAGACCCAGTACTTC.

The sample holds a few counts of this clonotype. V usage is TRBV27 and J usage is TRBJ2-5, with TRBD1 identical over 9 bases. After removal of 4 bases from V and 3 bases from J, the junction contained 6 bases not matched to a gene. Per the germline V gene, CDR1 is MNHEY and CDR2 is SMNVEV (reference sequence). The CDR3 is 15 residues long. In DNA, the CDR3 is TGTGCCAGCAGTTCCCTAGGGACAGGGAAAGAGACCCAGTACTTC. This encodes CASSSLGTGKETQYF.

V and J are TRBV4-2 and TRBJ2-7, with TRBD2 matching over 12 bases. Per the germline V gene, CDR1 is LGHNA and CDR2 is YNFKEQ. J lost 5 bases, V lost 4 bases, and 6 bases had no gene match. There are 15 residues in the CDR3. The CDR3 reads CASSPWTSGINEQYF. The CDR3 DNA sequence: TGTGCCAGCAGCCCCTGGACTAGCGGGATCAACGAGCAGTACTTC.

V is TRBV21-1 and J is TRBJ2-2; TRBD1 is the table's D call, not checked against the DNA. TRBV21-1 represents a pseudogene. The CDR3 has 17 amino acids. CDR3 protein: CASRTNTGAKNTGELFF. The DNA for the CDR3 is TGTGCCAGCAGGACAAATACAGGGGCTAAGAACACCGGGGAGCTGTTTTTT.

The chain carries TRBV5-6 and TRBJ2-7; D not certain. There are 13 residues in the CDR3. V lost 1 base to trimming and J lost 5 bases, with 10 bases between them. Germline CDR1 is SGHDT and CDR2 is YYEEEE. This chain's CDR3 is CASSLSSGNEQYF. The CDR3 DNA follows: TGTGCCAGCAGCTTGTCTTCGGGTAACGAGCAGTACTTC.

V and J are TRBV19 and TRBJ2-2, with TRBD2 as a possible D gene (5 bases). The germline V gene encodes CDR1 LNHDA and CDR2 SQIVND (reference sequence). Trimming pared 4 bases from V and 3 bases from J, leaving 12 bases between. This CDR3 region has 15 residues. The CDR3 is CASSSFAGHTGELFF. CDR3 nucleotide sequence: TGTGCCAGTAGTAGTTTCGCGGGCCACACCGGGGAGCTGTTTTTT.

Ten or more counts support this clonotype. This chain connects TRBV28 to TRBJ1-1; D may be TRBD1 (6 bases). This CDR3 is 12 amino acids long. Trimming shortened V by 7 bases and J by 5 bases, and 11 bases separated the two germline ends. CDR1 and CDR2 (germline): MDHEN, SYDVKM. CDR3 coding DNA: TGTGCCAGCATGGGGGCTGGGACTGAAGCTTTCTTT. Translated, it gives CASMGAGTEAFF.

This clonotype showed up many times. V gene TRBV5-1 combines with J gene TRBJ1-6; D might be TRBD1 (5 bases). V was shortened by 1 base and J by 15 bases, with 17 bases between the two germline ends. This CDR3 has 14 amino acids. Germline-derived CDR1 and CDR2 are SGHRS and YFSETQ. CDR3 protein: CASSLRGREKHLHF. CDR3 coding DNA: TGCGCCAGCAGCTTGCGGGGCCGTGAAAAACACCTCCACTTT.

The chain links TRBV20-1 to TRBJ1-4, with D tentatively TRBD1 (5 bases). The CDR3 is 14 amino acids. V lost 6 bases and J 7 bases, leaving 18 bases between the germline ends. Germline CDR1 and CDR2: DFQATT and SNEGSKA (reference sequence). CDR3 in DNA: TGCAGTGCCGACGATGGGGGGAGAACTGAAAAACTGTTTTTT. It translates to CSADDGGRTEKLFF.

This clonotype was observed a handful of times. The V call is TRBV3-1, the J call TRBJ2-6, with 7 positions matching TRBD2. CDR1 LGHDT and CDR2 YNNKEL come from the germline V gene (reference sequence). The CDR3 loop spans 14 amino acids. The CDR3 sequence: CASGGVSGANVLTF. Here the CDR3 DNA reads TGTGCTAGTGGGGGGGTCTCTGGGGCCAACGTCCTGACTTTC.